This T cell receptor beta chain comes out of a study of lymphopenia after photon versus proton radiotherapy. With regard to this clone: Its antigen is currently unknown.

Data came from immunoSEQ multiplex PCR; TCRdb stores just in-frame clones and leaves some out. The sample lists 150,000 to 200,000 clones; around nine tenths were seen once. Overall study results and limits: Relative stability marked proton patients; photon patients lost diversity and naive cells. Better survival with proton therapy was suggested as possible, not demonstrated.

This CDR3 is built from 17 residues. Trimming pared 0 bases from V and 0 bases from J, leaving 9 bases between. CDR1 is LNHNV and CDR2 is YYDKDF in the germline V gene (reference sequence). This chain connects TRBV15 to TRBJ2-6; D is perhaps TRBD2 (6 bases). This sequence originates from a man between 45 and 60 years old with gastric cancer. Sequenced here: peripheral blood, sampled from a patient treated with photon-based radiotherapy. The CDR3 region has the DNA TGTGCCACCAGCAGAGATCGGGGGTACTCTGGGGCCAACGTCCTGACTTTC. Its protein is CATSRDRGYSGANVLTF.